The 26 T cell receptor beta chains given below trace back to one sample, sequenced in a study of blood T cell repertoires in COVID-19. This table comes from immunoSEQ multiplex PCR, and its TCRdb copy is limited to in-frame clones, with some not included. The data contain roughly 300,000 clones, around 86% of them seen just once; the ten biggest clones take up approximately 1.6%. Sequenced sample: peripheral blood. These receptors all come from a middle-aged woman who had recovered from COVID-19.

The chain employs TRBV19 and TRBJ2-3, with 9 bases fitting TRBD1. Unmatched junction bases numbered 10, after V lost 5 bases and J lost 4 bases. This CDR3 has 16 amino acids. Germline V lookup: CDR1 LNHDA, CDR2 SQIVND (reference sequence). CDR3 DNA sequence: TGTGCCAGTAGTGGGTCCCGGGACAGGGTATCAGATACGCAGTATTTT. Encoded protein: CASSGSRDRVSDTQYF.

The rearrangement uses TRBV27 and TRBJ2-5; possibly TRBD2 for D (5 bases). Germline CDR1 MNHEY, CDR2 SMNVEV (reference sequence). This CDR3 spans 11 amino acids. With 2 bases removed from V and 7 bases from J, the gap between germline ends came to 5 bases. The CDR3 nucleotides read TGTGCCAGCAGTTTAGAGGGGACCCAGTACTTC. Protein sequence: CASSLEGTQYF.

This chain's CDR3 is CASSSSRLGGQYF. The DNA for the CDR3 is TGTGCCAGCAGCTCGTCGCGCCTAGGGGGGCAGTACTTC. The chain employs TRBV7-3 and TRBJ2-7; maybe TRBD1 (6 bases). Trimming shortened V by 4 bases and J by 9 bases, and 16 bases separated the two germline ends. CDR3 size: 13 residues. Looked up from germline, CDR1 is SGHTA and CDR2 is FQGTGA. Using reference TRBV7-3 and TRBJ2-7 for the parts outside the CDR3, the full variable domain is GAGVSQTPSNKVTEKGKYVELRCDPISGHTALYWYRQSLGQGPEFLIYFQGTGAADDSGLPNDRFFAVRPEGSVSTLKIQRTERGDSAVYLCASSSSRLGGQYFGPGTRLTVT.

The rearrangement links TRBV9 to TRBJ2-7, with unresolved D. The CDR3 runs to 14 residues. The V end was cut by 0 bases, the J end by 2 bases, with 9 bases between. In germline, CDR1 is SGDLS, CDR2 YYNGEE. The CDR3 is CASSVEADTYEQYF. The CDR3 nucleotides are TGTGCCAGCAGCGTAGAGGCAGACACCTACGAGCAGTACTTC.

The gene calls are TRBV5-1 and TRBJ2-5; D is perhaps TRBD2 (7 bases). CDR3 length: 14 residues. Trimming removed 3 bases at V and 0 bases at J, with 9 bases between. Germline V gene data show CDR1 as SGHRS and CDR2 as YFSETQ. The CDR3 here is CASSSGGHQETQYF. For the CDR3, the DNA is TGCGCCAGCAGCTCCGGGGGGCACCAAGAGACCCAGTACTTC.

The chain carries TRBV5-6 and TRBJ2-2, with 12 bases aligning to TRBD2. CDR1 SGHDT and CDR2 YYEEEE come from the germline V gene. This CDR3 is built from 16 residues. The J segment lost 4 bases and the V segment lost 3 bases, leaving 4 bases of the junction unmatched. CDR3 in amino acids: CASSWGTSGSTGELFF. Here the CDR3 DNA reads TGTGCCAGCAGCTGGGGGACTAGCGGGTCCACCGGGGAGCTGTTTTTT.

The V and J genes are TRBV2 and TRBJ1-4, with no clear D. From germline, CDR1 is SNHLY and CDR2 FYNNEI. The V end was cut by 0 bases, the J end by 8 bases, with 13 bases between. This CDR3 is built from 15 residues. CDR3 protein: CASSEALVGREKLFF. The CDR3 DNA reads as TGTGCCAGCAGTGAAGCGCTCGTGGGGAGGGAAAAACTGTTTTTT.

This sequence joins TRBV7-2 and TRBJ2-5; TRBD2 matches at 10 bases. The CDR3 has 16 amino acids. Germline trimming cut 2 bases from V and 5 bases from J; bases unmatched to any gene: 8. Germline loops: CDR1 SGHTA, CDR2 FQGNSA. The CDR3 coding sequence is TGTGCCAGCAGCTTACTACGAGCGGGGGGGCAGGAGACCCAGTACTTC. Its protein is CASSLLRAGGQETQYF.

The chain is built from TRBV30 and TRBJ1-3; D unclear. This CDR3 has 12 amino acids. The germline gives CDR1 GTSNPN, CDR2 SVGIG (reference sequence). The V and J ends lost 2 bases and 4 bases respectively, with 6 bases between them. Here the CDR3 reads CAWSSLGNTIYF. The CDR3 nucleotides read TGTGCCTGGAGTTCTCTCGGAAACACCATATATTTT.

This clone was seen a handful of times. V usage is TRBV5-4 and J usage is TRBJ1-1; maybe TRBD1 (6 bases). The CDR3 is 17 amino acids. Germline values: CDR1 SGHNT, CDR2 YYREEE (reference sequence). The ends were cut back, 1 base at V and 2 bases at J, with 18 bases in the middle. The CDR3 nucleotides read TGTGCCAGCAGCTTGACGGGGGGCGCCCCACGAAACACTGAAGCTTTCTTT. It yields the protein CASSLTGGAPRNTEAFF. The variable domain in full, completed from reference TRBV5-4 and TRBJ1-1, reads ETGVTQSPTHLIKTRGQQVTLRCSSQSGHNTVSWYQQALGQGPQFIFQYYREEENGRGNFPPRFSGLQFPNYSSELNVNALELDDSALYLCASSLTGGAPRNTEAFFGQGTRLTVV.

V gene TRBV3-1 (or the pseudogene TRBV3-2) combines with J gene TRBJ2-1; 7 positions agree with TRBD1. The trim removed 1 base at V and 3 bases at J, leaving 6 bases unmatched. Germline V gene lookup returns CDR1 LGHDT and CDR2 YNNKEL (reference sequence). This CDR3 is 16 amino acids long. CDR3 residues: CASSQVGGQIYNEQFF. Here the CDR3 DNA reads TGTGCCAGCAGCCAAGTTGGGGGACAGATCTACAATGAGCAGTTCTTC.

The sample holds one count of this clone. This chain links TRBV5-1 with TRBJ2-3; TRBD2 matches at 8 bases. CDR1 is SGHRS, CDR2 YFSETQ, per germline. The CDR3 contains 14 residues. V shed 3 bases and J 4 bases; nucleotides not matched to a gene: 4. The CDR3 region has the DNA TGCGCCAGCAGCTCTACTAGCGGAGCAGATACGCAGTATTTT. Encoded protein: CASSSTSGADTQYF.

CDR3 nucleotides: TGTGCCAGTAGTATTCTCCCTGCCCAGGGCACAGGAGGGACCCAGCATTTT. It translates to CASSILPAQGTGGTQHF. The J gene is TRBJ1-5, the V gene TRBV19, with D perhaps matching TRBD1 (5 bases). Germline CDR1 LNHDA, CDR2 SQIVND (reference sequence). V was pared by 3 bases and J by 11 bases, with 26 bases between. CDR3 length: 17 amino acids. Drawing the rest from reference TRBV19 and TRBJ1-5, the complete variable domain is DGGITQSPKYLFRKEGQNVTLSCEQNLNHDAMYWYRQDPGQGLRLIYYSQIVNDFQKGDIAEGYSVSREKKESFPLTVTSAQKNPTAFYLCASSILPAQGTGGTQHFGDGTRLSIL.

The V gene is TRBV27, the J gene TRBJ1-6; tentatively, D is TRBD1 (6 bases). The CDR3 contains 12 residues. Trimming took off 8 bases at V and 7 bases at J, with 9 bases between the two ends. Germline V gene data show CDR1 as MNHEY and CDR2 as SMNVEV (reference sequence). The DNA for the CDR3 is TGTGCCAGCGGAACAGGGAATTCACCCCTCCACTTT. Amino acid sequence: CASGTGNSPLHF.

The gene calls are TRBV5-6 and TRBJ2-3, with 8 bases that match TRBD1. The germline V gene has CDR1 SGHDT and CDR2 YYEEEE. CDR3 size: 16 residues. V shed 4 bases, J shed 2 bases, and the junction held 9 bases outside the gene matches. The CDR3 nucleotides are TGTGCCAGCAGCCCGGTGGGACAGGTTCTCACAGATACGCAGTATTTT. It encodes CASSPVGQVLTDTQYF.

The chain couples TRBV7-2 to TRBJ1-6, with 8 nucleotides matching TRBD1. The junction had 4 bases not matched to a gene; V was cut back by 5 bases and J by 7 bases. Germline lookup yields CDR1 SGHTA and CDR2 FQGNSA. The CDR3 contains 14 residues. The CDR3 region has the DNA TGTGCCAGCAGCCCGACAGGGGCCAATTCACCCCTCCACTTT. Translation: CASSPTGANSPLHF.

The chain recombines TRBV28 with TRBJ2-7; D not certain. The length of the CDR3 is 15 residues. The V gene's germline CDR1 is MDHEN and CDR2 SYDVKM. The V and J ends lost 3 bases and 0 bases respectively, with 12 bases between them. CDR3 residues: CASSFGLVGSYEQYF. The DNA for the CDR3 is TGTGCCAGCAGTTTCGGGTTAGTTGGCTCCTACGAGCAGTACTTC.

This chain links TRBV6-5 with TRBJ2-7; 8 nucleotides match TRBD1. Per the germline V gene, CDR1 is MNHEY and CDR2 is SVGAGI. Trimming at V came to 6 bases and at J to 4 bases, leaving 5 bases not matched to a gene. The CDR3 loop spans 13 amino acids. This CDR3 is CASSRDRRYEQYF. The CDR3 bases are TGTGCCAGCAGCCGGGACAGGAGGTACGAGCAGTACTTC.

The chain joins TRBV9 to TRBJ2-2; perhaps TRBD2 as D (6 bases). The CDR3 contains 16 residues. V lost 1 base to trimming and J lost 1 base, with 11 bases between them. CDR1 is SGDLS and CDR2 is YYNGEE in the germline V gene. CDR3 region: CASSVTGTENTGELFF. In nucleotides, the CDR3 is TGTGCCAGCAGCGTAACCGGGACTGAGAACACCGGGGAGCTGTTTTTT.

This chain joins TRBV19 and TRBJ1-2, with a tentative D call TRBD1 (5 bases). The CDR3 extends over 13 amino acids. V lost 8 bases, J lost 3 bases, and 13 bases lay in between. Looked up from germline, CDR1 is LNHDA and CDR2 is SQIVND (reference sequence). CDR3 amino acids: CASAQEIDYGYTF. CDR3 nucleotides: TGTGCCAGTGCACAGGAGATCGACTATGGCTACACCTTC.

This rearrangement joins TRBV6-5 to TRBJ1-5; the D gene is possibly TRBD1 (5 bases). The CDR3 consists of 12 residues. The V end was cut by 6 bases, the J end by 6 bases, with 9 bases between. Germline loops: CDR1 MNHEY, CDR2 SVGAGI. The CDR3 loop is CASRGGSQPQHF. DNA for the CDR3: TGTGCCAGCAGGGGGGGGAGTCAGCCCCAGCATTTT.

This clone occurred once. J is TRBJ2-5 and V is TRBV5-1; 11 bases are a match to TRBD1. The CDR3 is made up of 16 amino acids. The germline V gene has CDR1 SGHRS and CDR2 YFSETQ. The trim removed 0 bases at V and 5 bases at J, leaving 6 bases unmatched. CDR3 residues: CASSLARTGGWETQYF. The CDR3 coding sequence is TGCGCCAGCAGCTTGGCCCGGACAGGGGGCTGGGAGACCCAGTACTTC.

This clone was observed a few times. The genes are TRBV7-8 and TRBJ1-3, with 7 nucleotides matching TRBD1. V trimming: 1 base; J trimming: 11 bases; junction bases outside the gene matches: 2. CDR1 is SGHVS and CDR2 is FQNEAQ in the germline V gene. The CDR3 is 12 residues long. The CDR3 DNA reads as TGTGCCAGCAGCTTAGAGGGGGCCCCCATATATTTT. Translated: CASSLEGAPIYF.

The chain is built from TRBV7-2 and TRBJ1-4, with TRBD1 identical over 8 bases. V gave up 5 bases and J gave up 2 bases; unmatched junction bases: 10. Germline loops: CDR1 SGHTA, CDR2 FQGNSA. The CDR3 has 17 residues. The chain's CDR3 is CASSHRQGARTNEKLFF. DNA for the CDR3: TGTGCCAGCAGCCATCGTCAGGGGGCGCGGACTAATGAAAAACTGTTTTTT.

This sequence joins TRBV2 and TRBJ2-7; 7 nucleotides match TRBD2. The germline V gene has CDR1 SNHLY and CDR2 FYNNEI. With 1 base clipped from V and 2 bases from J, the junction kept 5 bases outside the gene matches. This CDR3 is 15 amino acids long. Here the CDR3 reads CASSEDRLAAYEQYF. For the CDR3, the DNA is TGTGCCAGCAGTGAAGATCGGCTAGCGGCCTACGAGCAGTACTTC.

The J gene is TRBJ1-1, the V gene TRBV27; D is ambiguous. Trimming removed 7 bases at V and 5 bases at J, with 14 bases between. The germline CDR1 and CDR2 sequences are MNHEY and SMNVEV (reference sequence). This CDR3 is 13 amino acids long. The CDR3: CASTLRAGTEAFF. CDR3 nucleotides: TGTGCCAGCACACTACGAGCCGGGACTGAAGCTTTCTTT.